These T cell receptor beta chains were read from a single sample in a study of OX40 agonist ivuxolimab in advanced cancers. Assay used: immunoSEQ multiplex PCR; TCRdb lists only in-frame clones, some missing. The sample comprises about 38,000 clones, about nine tenths of which are singletons, and 32% rests with the top ten. The sample here was CD4+ or CD8+ T cells sorted from blood, taken in a trial of the OX40 agonist ivuxolimab. Receptor source: an adult with an advanced solid tumor such as melanoma, head and neck, liver or kidney cancer. Each CDR3 is given without its conserved first and last residue. Clone size is given for some rows only: seen once, a few or many times, or a class if the clone is expanded.

J gene: TRBJ2-7; clone size: .; V gene: TRBV7-9; CDR3 protein: ASSPMGSGAYEQY
J gene: TRBJ1-1; clone size: .; V gene: TRBV7-7; CDR3 protein: ASSRDQNTEAF
J gene: TRBJ1-2; clone size: .; V gene: TRBV18; CDR3 protein: ASSPNVRGGGYT
J gene: TRBJ1-1; clone size: .; V gene: TRBV18; CDR3 protein: ASSPTGQSYTEAF
J gene: TRBJ1-6; clone size: .; V gene: TRBV2; CDR3 protein: ASSDAGVGARSPLH
J gene: TRBJ2-2; clone size: .; V gene: TRBV28; CDR3 protein: ASSLTGGAGGELF
J gene: TRBJ1-1; clone size: .; V gene: TRBV19; CDR3 protein: ASSPSDGYYTEAF
J gene: TRBJ2-5; clone size: .; V gene: TRBV6-5; CDR3 protein: ASSYPLTSGRPTQY
J gene: TRBJ1-6; clone size: .; V gene: TRBV6-1; CDR3 protein: ASRAGAYNSPLH
J gene: TRBJ1-6; clone size: .; V gene: TRBV11-2; CDR3 protein: ASSSTGRNSPLH
J gene: TRBJ1-4; clone size: .; V gene: TRBV5-4; CDR3 protein: ASSEGMATNEKLF
J gene: TRBJ1-1; clone size: once; V gene: TRBV7-3; CDR3 protein: ASSERVAGAEAF
J gene: TRBJ1-2; clone size: .; V gene: TRBV6-1; CDR3 protein: ASTTGGSGYT
J gene: TRBJ2-7; clone size: .; V gene: TRBV5-4; CDR3 protein: ASSSRQVPYEQY
J gene: TRBJ1-2; clone size: once; V gene: TRBV5-1; CDR3 protein: ASSFGTGGGYT
J gene: TRBJ1-1; clone size: few; V gene: TRBV29-1; CDR3 protein: SVTYGATEAF
J gene: TRBJ1-3; clone size: .; V gene: TRBV15; CDR3 protein: ATSRGQGPGNTIY
J gene: TRBJ1-2; clone size: .; V gene: TRBV11-2; CDR3 protein: ASSLDPGPHRDGGYT
J gene: TRBJ2-5; clone size: .; V gene: TRBV5-1; CDR3 protein: ASSLLAADRVGQY
J gene: TRBJ1-5; clone size: .; V gene: TRBV5-1; CDR3 protein: ASSLDRGDQPQH
J gene: TRBJ1-2; clone size: once; V gene: TRBV2; CDR3 protein: ASRDSTGTGGAGYT
J gene: TRBJ1-6; clone size: .; V gene: TRBV5-6; CDR3 protein: ASSQQGADSPLH
J gene: TRBJ2-3; clone size: once; V gene: TRBV28; CDR3 protein: ASSLWDRGTDTQY
J gene: TRBJ2-7; clone size: .; V gene: TRBV5-1; CDR3 protein: ASSDGHYEQY
J gene: TRBJ2-2; clone size: once; V gene: TRBV2; CDR3 protein: ASRAGTSQGGELF
J gene: TRBJ2-2; clone size: .; V gene: TRBV7-9; CDR3 protein: ASTLSGAAGELF
J gene: TRBJ2-7; clone size: .; V gene: TRBV28; CDR3 protein: ASSLPQGEQY
J gene: TRBJ1-3; clone size: medium-sized; V gene: TRBV19; CDR3 protein: ASSSTGNTIY
J gene: TRBJ1-1; clone size: once; V gene: TRBV11-2; CDR3 protein: ASRSDYLNTEAF
J gene: TRBJ2-4; clone size: .; V gene: TRBV28; CDR3 protein: ASSLLGGDIQY
J gene: TRBJ1-4; clone size: .; V gene: TRBV7-8; CDR3 protein: ASSPRGGGSTNEKLF
J gene: TRBJ2-1; clone size: .; V gene: TRBV30; CDR3 protein: ASGLAGGPSV
J gene: TRBJ2-3; clone size: .; V gene: TRBV2; CDR3 protein: ASSEALLGGTDTQY
J gene: TRBJ2-3; clone size: few; V gene: TRBV2; CDR3 protein: ASSEGRRFADTQY
J gene: TRBJ2-7; clone size: .; V gene: TRBV5-6; CDR3 protein: ASSYGTGPAEQY
J gene: TRBJ2-2; clone size: .; V gene: TRBV6-6; CDR3 protein: ASAELGLGLGGELF
J gene: TRBJ2-1; clone size: .; V gene: TRBV9; CDR3 protein: ASSVGPSSYNEQF
J gene: TRBJ1-1; clone size: .; V gene: TRBV6-6; CDR3 protein: ASRSTPDSLEAF
J gene: TRBJ2-4; clone size: .; V gene: TRBV19; CDR3 protein: ASMDGIQY
J gene: TRBJ2-3; clone size: .; V gene: TRBV11-1; CDR3 protein: ASSSAGLGTDTQY
J gene: TRBJ1-5; clone size: .; V gene: TRBV7-2; CDR3 protein: ASSLGRGRSEKPQH
J gene: TRBJ1-2; clone size: .; V gene: TRBV6-5; CDR3 protein: ASSYRGGNYGYT
J gene: TRBJ2-7; clone size: .; V gene: TRBV7-3; CDR3 protein: ASSLIGGGTYEQY
J gene: TRBJ2-7; clone size: once; V gene: TRBV4-1; CDR3 protein: ASSQGPLAGVWEQY
J gene: TRBJ1-5; clone size: .; V gene: TRBV19; CDR3 protein: ASSIPQRNQPQH
J gene: TRBJ1-2; clone size: .; V gene: TRBV6-1; CDR3 protein: ASSSGQAGWGYT
J gene: TRBJ1-5; clone size: .; V gene: TRBV6-4; CDR3 protein: ASRARGSNQPQH
J gene: TRBJ1-4; clone size: .; V gene: TRBV15; CDR3 protein: ATSRGMGTHRRNEKLF
J gene: TRBJ1-2; clone size: .; V gene: TRBV9; CDR3 protein: ASSPTPWVEGYT
J gene: TRBJ1-4; clone size: .; V gene: TRBV5-4; CDR3 protein: ASSPGQSNEKLF
J gene: TRBJ2-2; clone size: .; V gene: TRBV7-2; CDR3 protein: ASSLMGGAGGAGELF
J gene: TRBJ2-7; clone size: .; V gene: TRBV10-2; CDR3 protein: ASSDPLGGEYEQY
J gene: TRBJ2-4; clone size: .; V gene: TRBV10-3; CDR3 protein: AISDASEAAGKNIQY
J gene: TRBJ2-5; clone size: .; V gene: TRBV2; CDR3 protein: ASSSKETQY
J gene: TRBJ2-6; clone size: .; V gene: TRBV9; CDR3 protein: ASSAGQVLSGANVLT
J gene: .; clone size: .; V gene: TRBV5-6; CDR3 protein: ASSSGTGGAEQY